This TCR beta chain originates from a study of monozygotic twins with inflammatory bowel disease. Study-wide findings and caveats: Similarity of repertoires did not differ between concordant and discordant twins, possibly from limited power.

Germline-derived CDR1 and CDR2 are SEHNR and FQNEAQ (reference sequence). The CDR3 is made up of 16 amino acids. Note on this clonotype: What it binds is unknown.

cDNA was made in eight separate reactions per sample. TCRalpha along with TCRbeta cDNA was subjected to two nested PCRs lasting approximately 16 and 9 cycles. TCRdb re-called the 5' RACE reads and gives one entry per CDR3 protein, without DNA. The table for this sample gives some 210,000 distinct CDR3 sequences. Sequencing was carried out using blood. The V gene is TRBV7-9, the J gene TRBJ2-7; TCRdb gives TRBD2 as the D gene, but with no DNA this cannot be confirmed. This sequence originates from a human donor with ulcerative colitis or Crohn's disease, or a healthy co-twin of an affected twin (not recorded which). This CDR3 is CASSLALTSGSYEQYF. The complete variable domain, with remaining parts taken from reference TRBV7-9 and TRBJ2-7, reads DTGVSQNPRHKITKRGQNVTFRCDPISEHNRLYWYRQTLGQGPEFLTYFQNEAQLEKSRLLSDRFSAERPKGSFSTLEIQRTEQGDSAMYLCASSLALTSGSYEQYFGPGTRLTVT.